Shown below are 20 T cell receptor beta chains from a single sample sequenced in a study of pediatric ulcerative colitis. The rectum was sampled with one to two pinch biopsies at colonoscopy. Assay used: immunoSEQ multiplex PCR; TCRdb lists only in-frame clones, some missing. The data contain 16,000 or so clones, roughly 80% of them singletons. Material: gut tissue. The receptors were gathered from a boy aged 10-17 years who was a control in a study of pediatric ulcerative colitis.

The genes are TRBV18 and TRBJ2-2; D unclear. Germline V gives CDR1 KGHSH, CDR2 LQKENI. There are 14 residues in the CDR3. V dropped 1 base and J dropped 1 base, with 4 bases sitting between them. This CDR3 is CASSPRQNTGELFF. For the CDR3, the DNA is TGTGCCAGCTCACCACGTCAGAACACCGGGGAGCTGTTTTTT.

The chain links TRBV5-1 to TRBJ2-2; 11 positions agree with TRBD1. V lost 3 bases and J lost 0; bases outside the gene matches: 7. Germline CDR1 is SGHRS and CDR2 is YFSETQ. The CDR3 runs to 18 residues. The CDR3 DNA sequence: TGCGCCAGCAGCTACCAGGGACAGGGGGTACCGAACACCGGGGAGCTGTTTTTT. Residues: CASSYQGQGVPNTGELFF.

This clone has only a few counts. Other nucleotide sequences in the sample specify the same CDR3. The J gene is TRBJ2-2, the V gene TRBV7-9; no definite D call. The CDR3 length is 14 residues. In germline, CDR1 is SEHNR, CDR2 FQNEAQ (reference sequence). The germline V and J ends were trimmed by 5 bases and 2 bases, with 9 bases remaining between them. CDR3 in DNA: TGTGCCAGCAGCCGCAGTGGTAACACCGGGGAGCTGTTTTTT. Protein: CASSRSGNTGELFF. The full variable domain, in which reference TRBV7-9 and TRBJ2-2 provide the parts outside the CDR3, is DTGVSQNPRHKITKRGQNVTFRCDPISEHNRLYWYRQTLGQGPEFLTYFQNEAQLEKSRLLSDRFSAERPKGSFSTLEIQRTEQGDSAMYLCASSRSGNTGELFFGEGSRLTVL.

The genes are TRBV19 and TRBJ2-1, with 9 bases lining up with TRBD2. The CDR3 runs to 14 residues. Germline CDR1 LNHDA, CDR2 SQIVND (reference sequence). V lost 3 bases, J lost 5 bases, and 2 bases stayed unmatched. DNA of the CDR3: TGTGCCAGTAGTATCCAGCGGGGGGACAATGAGCAGTTCTTC. Its translation: CASSIQRGDNEQFF.

The chain is built from TRBV5-1 and TRBJ2-7; 10 nucleotides agree with TRBD1. This CDR3 region has 15 residues. J gave up 6 bases and V 4 bases, and 10 bases lay outside the gene matches. Germline V gene lookup returns CDR1 SGHRS and CDR2 YFSETQ. CDR3 in DNA: TGCGCCAGCAGCGGCCGACAGGGGGCCTCCCCCGAGCAGTACTTC. It encodes CASSGRQGASPEQYF.

Of note for this clone: The same CDR3 can be traced to other DNA sequences in this sample. The V call is TRBV7-2, the J call TRBJ2-1; 14 bases agree with TRBD2. Looked up from germline, CDR1 is SGHTA and CDR2 is FQGNSA. The CDR3 runs 15 residues. J gave up 7 bases and V 5 bases, and 4 bases lay outside the gene matches. CDR3 sequence (DNA): TGTGCCAGCAGCACGGGACTAGCGGGAGTGAATGAGCAGTTCTTC. Residues: CASSTGLAGVNEQFF.

This chain joins TRBV19 and TRBJ2-1; D ambiguous. CDR1 is LNHDA, CDR2 SQIVND, per germline (reference sequence). V shed 7 bases and J shed 11 bases, with 18 bases lying between them. The CDR3 is made up of 13 amino acids. CDR3 bases: TGTGCCAGTAACAAAAACCAGGCGGAAAAGCAGTTCTTC. Its translation: CASNKNQAEKQFF.

The chain combines TRBV5-4 with TRBJ2-1; the D is unclear. The ends were cut back, 1 base at V and 6 bases at J, with 8 bases in the middle. Germline V gene data show CDR1 as SGHNT and CDR2 as YYREEE (reference sequence). The CDR3 consists of 13 residues. The DNA for the CDR3 is TGTGCCAGCAGCTTGTTGCAATCCAATGAGCAGTTCTTC. As protein: CASSLLQSNEQFF.

The chain employs TRBV27 and TRBJ2-3; D might be TRBD2 (5 bases). The CDR3 loop spans 15 amino acids. V was cut by 0 bases and J by 5 bases, with 12 bases left in between. The germline V gene has CDR1 MNHEY and CDR2 SMNVEV (reference sequence). The CDR3 bases are TGTGCCAGCAGTTTATCGGCCGGGGTCAGAGATACGCAGTATTTT. It encodes CASSLSAGVRDTQYF.

V is TRBV25-1 and J is TRBJ2-2; a weak D match, TRBD1 (7 bases). V was cut by 4 bases and J by 2 bases, with 17 bases left in between. Germline assignment: CDR1 MGHDK and CDR2 SYGVNS. This CDR3 spans 17 amino acids. CDR3 DNA sequence: TGTGCCAGCAGTGTGTACTCAGGGGGGTCAAACACCGGGGAGCTGTTTTTT. It codes for CASSVYSGGSNTGELFF.

DNA of the CDR3: TGCAGCGTTGCCCCGGGACAGGGTTGGACCGAGCAGTACTTC. Its protein is CSVAPGQGWTEQYF. The chain uses TRBV29-1 and TRBJ2-7; 9 bases map to TRBD1. The germline gives CDR1 SQVTM, CDR2 ANQGSEA. There are 14 residues in the CDR3. Trimming removed 4 bases from V and 6 bases from J; junction bases left unmatched: 10.

The rearrangement uses TRBV5-1 and TRBJ2-1, with 7 bases lining up with TRBD1. Germline loops: CDR1 SGHRS, CDR2 YFSETQ. The length of the CDR3 is 15 residues. V was pared by 1 base and J by 3 bases, with 4 bases of the junction left unmatched. The CDR3 nucleotides are TGCGCCAGCAGCTTGAGAGGGGACAGCTACAATGAGCAGTTCTTC. Its translation is CASSLRGDSYNEQFF.

The J gene is TRBJ1-1, the V gene TRBV11-3; possibly TRBD1 for D (6 bases). The CDR3 is made up of 13 amino acids. Germline CDR1 SGHNT, CDR2 YENEEA. V was clipped by 11 bases and J by 5 bases, with 18 bases between them. CDR3 amino acids: CASKWAGDTEAFF. CDR3 in DNA: TGTGCCTCCAAGTGGGCAGGGGATACTGAAGCTTTCTTT.

The chain uses TRBV29-1 and TRBJ2-1; maybe TRBD2 (6 bases). The germline V and J ends were trimmed by 1 base and 7 bases, with 17 bases remaining between them. Germline V lookup: CDR1 SQVTM, CDR2 ANQGSEA. The CDR3 loop spans 15 amino acids. The CDR3 region is CSVEGVAGWPNEQFF. The CDR3 nucleotides are TGCAGCGTTGAAGGGGTGGCGGGGTGGCCAAATGAGCAGTTCTTC.

This clone was counted once. The chain couples TRBV6-4 to TRBJ1-1; no clear D gene. The CDR3 length is 13 residues. Per the germline V gene, CDR1 is MRHNA and CDR2 is SNTAGT. Deletions cut 2 bases from V and 4 bases from J, with 8 bases between. The CDR3 loop is CASSDMLGTEAFF. DNA of the CDR3: TGTGCCAGCAGTGACATGTTAGGCACTGAAGCTTTCTTT.

The CDR3 reads CASSVGGHYEQYF. In DNA, the CDR3 is TGTGCCAGCAGCGTAGGGGGCCATTACGAGCAGTACTTC. The rearrangement links TRBV9 to TRBJ2-7; a weak D match, TRBD1 (5 bases). The germline gives CDR1 SGDLS, CDR2 YYNGEE. Trimming shortened V by 0 bases and J by 4 bases, and 8 bases separated the two germline ends. The CDR3 contains 13 residues.

This clone appeared once. The chain couples TRBV20-1 to TRBJ1-4; D ambiguous. Deletions cut 3 bases from V and 6 bases from J, with 2 bases between. This CDR3 spans 10 amino acids. CDR1 and CDR2 (germline): DFQATT, SNEGSKA (reference sequence). The CDR3 sequence is CSASHEKLFF. Written as DNA, the CDR3 is TGCAGTGCTAGTCATGAAAAACTGTTTTTT.

This clone has a single count. The V gene is TRBV7-9, the J gene TRBJ2-7, with a weak D call TRBD2 (5 bases). Germline-derived CDR1 and CDR2 are SEHNR and FQNEAQ (reference sequence). The length of the CDR3 is 16 residues. V was trimmed by 1 base and J by 0 bases, leaving 13 bases between them. The CDR3 nucleotides read TGTGCCAGCAGCTTAGTTCGAGGGCAGGACTCCTACGAGCAGTACTTC. It codes for CASSLVRGQDSYEQYF.

The rearrangement uses TRBV21-1 and TRBJ1-2; the table's TRBD1 call for D was not verified on the DNA. TRBV21-1 is a pseudogene locus. The CDR3 totals 16 residues. DNA for the CDR3: TGTGCCAGCAGCAAGGTGACAAACCGAAATAACTATGGCTACACCTTC. As protein: CASSKVTNRNNYGYTF.

The V call is TRBV13, the J call TRBJ2-5; perhaps D is TRBD1 or TRBD2 (5 bases each). CDR3 length: 16 residues. The germline CDR1 and CDR2 sequences are PRHDT and FYEKMQ (reference sequence). V was pared by 1 base and J by 0 bases, with 12 bases between. The CDR3 DNA is TGTGCCAGCAGCTTAGTAGGGGACGGTTACCAAGAGACCCAGTACTTC. It codes for CASSLVGDGYQETQYF.